These 10 T cell receptor beta chains came from one sample sequenced in a study of T and B cells in COVID-19 patients. Multiplex PCR with BIOMED2 TRB-A/B primer pools amplified TRB rearrangements. TCRdb itself ran the multiplex PCR reads through MiXCR, one entry per CDR3 protein. The table has under 3,000 distinct CDR3 sequences, approximately 30% seen once. Each TRB amplification used about 220-500 ng of genomic DNA from blood. Sequencing was done on a sample of blood. The receptors originated from a human donor with active COVID-19.

This clonotype is judged medium-sized (0.01 to 0.1%). CDR3 loop: CASSENRFYGELFF. The CDR3 DNA reads TGTGCCAGCAGTGAAAATCGGTTTTACGGGGAGCTGTTTTTT. The genes are TRBV6-1 and TRBJ2-2, with D unresolved. This CDR3 has 14 amino acids. In germline, CDR1 is MNHNS, CDR2 SASEGT. Deletions cut 2 bases from V and 7 bases from J, with 11 bases between.

This sequence joins TRBV20-1 and TRBJ2-1; no reliable D call. Germline assignment: CDR1 DFQATT and CDR2 SNEGSKA (reference sequence). Between the trimmed V and J ends, which lost 6 bases and 4 bases, there was a span of 19 bases. The CDR3 contains 15 residues. The CDR3 DNA reads as TGCAGTGCCTTACCACCCACGGATCCGTACAATGAGCAGTTCTTC. This sequence encodes CSALPPTDPYNEQFF.

This clonotype is categorized as large. The CDR3: CASSRQGRTDTQYF. CDR3 nucleotide sequence: TGTGCCAGTAGTAGACAGGGCCGCACAGATACGCAGTATTTT. The chain combines TRBV19 with TRBJ2-3, with 7 bases identical to TRBD1. After removal of 4 bases from V and 1 base from J, the junction contained 2 bases not matched to a gene. The CDR3 covers 14 residues. CDR1 is LNHDA and CDR2 is SQIVND in the germline V gene (reference sequence).

The V call is TRBV7-6, the J call TRBJ2-5; 13 nucleotides line up with TRBD2. Looked up from germline, CDR1 is SGHVS and CDR2 is FNYEAQ. The V segment lost 5 bases and the J segment 3 bases; nucleotides outside the gene matches: 6. The CDR3 covers 16 residues. The CDR3 loop reads CASSQSGTSGEETQYF. The CDR3 region has the DNA TGTGCCAGCAGCCAGTCAGGGACTAGCGGGGAAGAGACCCAGTACTTC. The whole variable domain, remainder taken from reference TRBV7-6 and TRBJ2-5, is GAGVSQSPRYKVTKRGQDVALRCDPISGHVSLYWYRQALGQGPEFLTYFNYEAQQDKSGLPNDRFSAERPEGSISTLTIQRTEQRDSAMYRCASSQSGTSGEETQYFGPGTRLLVL.

By share of the sample, this clonotype is large (0.1 to 1%). This sequence joins TRBV27 and TRBJ2-3; D is ambiguous. Germline loops: CDR1 MNHEY, CDR2 SMNVEV (reference sequence). This CDR3 contains 14 residues. Trimming left V 6 bases short and J 2 bases short, with 12 bases between. The CDR3 is CASSLDGHTDTQYF. Written as DNA, the CDR3 is TGTGCCAGCAGCTTGGACGGTCACACAGATACGCAGTATTTT.

By share of the sample, this clonotype is medium-sized. The rearrangement links TRBV18 to TRBJ1-2; 7 bases agree with TRBD1. CDR3 length equals 16 residues. Germline V gene sequence: CDR1 KGHSH, CDR2 LQKENI. The V and J ends lost 0 bases and 5 bases, in that order; junction bases with no gene match: 9. The CDR3: CASSPPGETGRYGYTF. In DNA, the CDR3 is TGTGCCAGCTCACCACCGGGGGAGACAGGGAGGTATGGCTACACCTTC.

This clonotype was seen only a few times. CDR3 loop: CASSLGSNSYEQYF. The CDR3, as DNA: TGCGCCAGCAGCCTGGGGTCAAACTCCTACGAGCAGTACTTC. The gene calls are TRBV5-1 and TRBJ2-7; D remains unclear. V gave up 4 bases and J gave up 0 bases, with 11 bases separating them. Germline loops: CDR1 SGHRS, CDR2 YFSETQ. The CDR3 extends over 14 amino acids. The entire variable domain, with the rest obtained from reference TRBV5-1 and TRBJ2-7, is as follows: KAGVTQTPRYLIKTRGQQVTLSCSPISGHRSVSWYQQTPGQGLQFLFEYFSETQRNKGNFPGRFSGRQFSNSRSEMNVSTLELGDSALYLCASSLGSNSYEQYFGPGTRLTVT.

By proportion, this clonotype is medium-sized. The CDR3 nucleotides read TGTGCCAGCAGCCCCGTAATGACAAATCAAGAGACCCAGTACTTC. As protein: CASSPVMTNQETQYF. The chain couples TRBV5-5 to TRBJ2-5; the D is unclear. With 4 bases removed from V and 2 bases from J, the gap between germline ends came to 15 bases. The CDR3 contains 15 residues. Germline CDR1 SGHKS, CDR2 YYEKEE (reference sequence).

This clonotype is categorized as medium-sized. The V call is TRBV6-1, the J call TRBJ1-5; D gene uncertain. CDR3 length equals 14 residues. The ends were cut back, 4 bases at V and 3 bases at J, with 10 bases in the middle. Per germline, CDR1 MNHNS and CDR2 SASEGT. The CDR3 sequence: CASSVRGINQPQHF. CDR3 nucleotide sequence: TGTGCCAGCAGTGTGCGAGGAATCAATCAGCCCCAGCATTTT.

This clonotype turned up a few times. The chain recombines TRBV20-1 with TRBJ2-3, with 9 bases aligning to TRBD2. CDR3 length: 15 residues. V lost 3 bases, J lost 2 bases, and 6 bases stayed unmatched. Germline lookup yields CDR1 DFQATT and CDR2 SNEGSKA (reference sequence). The CDR3 nucleotides are TGCAGTGCTAGGAAAGCTAGCGGGGACACAGATACGCAGTATTTT. The encoded protein is CSARKASGDTDTQYF.